The T cell receptor beta chain under discussion was sequenced for a study of control samples from healthy donors and cancer patients. The V end lost 0 bases, the J end lost 2 bases, and 8 bases lay between the germline ends. The CDR3 consists of 14 residues. Germline CDR1 is SGHRS and CDR2 is YFSETQ. Some clones are missing from TCRdb's copy, which holds only in-frame ones; the method was immunoSEQ multiplex PCR. The sample contains 170,000 or so clones, around 94% of which appear only once. A note on this clone: Other DNA variants within this sample encode the same CDR3.

The source of this sequence is a man aged 25 to 45 in good health. The chain employs TRBV5-1 and TRBJ2-5; D gene uncertain. Sequencing was carried out using blood. The CDR3 coding sequence is TGCGCCAGCAGCTTGGCTGGGCAACAAGAGACCCAGTACTTC. Amino acids: CASSLAGQQETQYF. The whole variable domain, remainder taken from reference TRBV5-1 and TRBJ2-5, is KAGVTQTPRYLIKTRGQQVTLSCSPISGHRSVSWYQQTPGQGLQFLFEYFSETQRNKGNFPGRFSGRQFSNSRSEMNVSTLELGDSALYLCASSLAGQQETQYFGPGTRLLVL.